The clone carrying this T cell receptor (beta chain) turned up a few times. Its target is not known. The sample comes from a study of OX40 agonist ivuxolimab in advanced cancers. General study points: CD4+ and CD8+ blood T cells expanded clonally by week 6 at 0.1 to 3.0 mg/kg.

Sequenced by immunoSEQ multiplex PCR; TCRdb stores in-frame clones only, minus some. The data show some 47,000 clones, approximately 85% seen once. Looked up from germline, CDR1 is SGHTA and CDR2 is FQGNSA. This CDR3 is built from 15 residues. V lost 4 bases and J lost 5; bases outside the gene matches: 7. Sequencing was performed on CD4+ or CD8+ T cells sorted from blood, taken in a trial of the OX40 agonist ivuxolimab. The chain uses TRBV7-2 and TRBJ2-3; 9 bases align to TRBD1. The source of this sequence is an adult with an advanced solid tumor such as melanoma, head and neck, liver or kidney cancer. CDR3 DNA sequence: TGTGCCAGCAGCTCTTCGGGACAGGGAATAGATACGCAGTATTTT. Its protein product is CASSSSGQGIDTQYF. The full variable domain, completed using reference TRBV7-2 and TRBJ2-3, is GAGVSQSPSNKVTEKGKDVELRCDPISGHTALYWYRQSLGQGLEFLIYFQGNSAPDKSGLPSDRFSAERTGGSVSTLTIQRTQQEDSAVYLCASSSSGQGIDTQYFGPGTRLTVL.